This T cell receptor beta chain was identified during a study of blood T cell repertoires in COVID-19. In the study overall: PBMCs, B-cell-depleted T cells, or T cells provided the cDNA or gDNA that made up the material.

All enrollees were about 18 to 95 years old and from roughly 22 US areas. Cohort assignment relied on participant-reported clinical history. Cohort 3 donors were reported recovered after two negative PCRs, clearance, or symptom resolution. The CDR3 sequence is 15 residues long. V gave up 4 bases and J gave up 3 bases; unmatched junction bases: 4. Germline V gives CDR1 SGHRS, CDR2 YFSETQ. Sequencing used immunoSEQ multiplex PCR; TCRdb keeps in-frame clones, though not all of them. The data hold more than 350,000 clones, with 85% to 90% observed a single time. Comment on this clone: Other DNA sequences in the same sample also yield this CDR3.

The TCR was taken from a man between 18 and 29 years old who had recovered from COVID-19. The sample comprised PBMCs or T cells enriched from blood (not recorded which). The chain carries TRBV5-1 and TRBJ1-2; 12 positions agree with TRBD1. Written as DNA, the CDR3 is TGCGCCAGCAGCCCTGGGACAGGGGGCGACTATGGCTACACCTTC. It yields the protein CASSPGTGGDYGYTF.